A single sample is the source of the 9 T cell receptor beta chains below, sequenced in a study of T-cell memory formation after mild COVID-19. One entry per CDR3 protein, called by TCRdb with MiXCR from the 5' RACE reads. Of 85,000 to 130,000 distinct CDR3 sequences listed, approximately 12% are singletons. The specimen sequenced was PBMCs or a T cell subset sorted from them (not recorded which). These receptor sequences come from a man aged 18 to 29 who had mild COVID-19 (a few samples of this study predate the infection). Cell type and time point are not known.

This clonotype was seen only once. The chain couples TRBV2 to TRBJ2-5; 7 bases align to TRBD2. From germline, CDR1 is SNHLY and CDR2 FYNNEI. CDR3 length: 14 residues. Trimming removed 10 bases from V and 2 bases from J; junction bases left unmatched: 10. Written as DNA, the CDR3 is TGTGCCACCGATTCGCGGGGGATGCAAGAGACCCAGTACTTC. Its translation is CATDSRGMQETQYF.

The sample holds a few counts of this clonotype. The chain combines TRBV19 with TRBJ2-1, with TRBD2 matching 12 bases. Germline CDR1 and CDR2: LNHDA and SQIVND (reference sequence). This CDR3 contains 16 residues. V dropped 8 bases and J dropped 5; count of bases not matched to a gene: 10. The CDR3 nucleotides read TGTGCCAGTCTTCCTAGCGGGGGGGCCTTCCACAATGAGCAGTTCTTC. Protein: CASLPSGGAFHNEQFF.

The sample holds a few counts of this clonotype. The genes are TRBV12-3 or TRBV12-4 and TRBJ2-1; 7 bases line up with TRBD1. V gave up 5 bases and J gave up 2 bases; unmatched junction bases: 3. The CDR3 totals 14 residues. Written as DNA, the CDR3 is TGTGCCAGCAGTCTGACAGGGACCTACAATGAGCAGTTCTTC. It translates to CASSLTGTYNEQFF.

The sample holds many counts of this clonotype. This chain uses TRBV6-1 with TRBJ2-5; 12 nucleotides match TRBD2. Germline V gives CDR1 MNHNS, CDR2 SASEGT. J was trimmed by 2 bases and V by 2 bases; bases with no gene match: 0. CDR3 length equals 15 residues. The CDR3 region is CASSELAGGQETQYF. In DNA form, the CDR3 reads TGTGCCAGCAGTGAACTAGCGGGGGGGCAAGAGACCCAGTACTTC.

The chain combines TRBV7-9 with TRBJ2-2; D is undetermined. V was pared by 2 bases and J by 6 bases, with 4 bases between. Germline V gene data show CDR1 as SEHNR and CDR2 as FQNEAQ (reference sequence). CDR3 length: 12 residues. CDR3 in amino acids: CASSLLSGELFF. CDR3 nucleotides: TGTGCCAGCAGCTTACTGTCCGGGGAGCTGTTTTTT.

This clonotype was observed a few times. This chain uses TRBV11-2 with TRBJ2-1; D is unclear. The CDR3 sequence is 15 residues long. V gave up 5 bases and J gave up 8 bases, with 19 bases separating them. Looked up from germline, CDR1 is SGHAT and CDR2 is FQNNGV. This CDR3 is CASSRGQTWVDEQFF. The CDR3 DNA follows: TGTGCCAGCAGCCGCGGCCAGACGTGGGTCGATGAGCAGTTCTTC.

Only a few counts were recorded for this clonotype. The V gene is TRBV6-5, the J gene TRBJ2-6; D could derive from TRBD1 or TRBD2 (6 bases each). The ends were cut back, 3 bases at V and 2 bases at J, with 11 bases in the middle. Germline-derived CDR1 and CDR2 are MNHEY and SVGAGI. The CDR3 loop spans 16 amino acids. CDR3 bases: TGTGCCAGCAGTTATTCGGGGGCGCCTGGGGCCAACGTCCTGACTTTC. Translated, it gives CASSYSGAPGANVLTF.

The V call is TRBV5-5, the J call TRBJ1-6, with TRBD1 identical over 7 bases. The V and J ends lost 5 bases and 6 bases, in that order; junction bases with no gene match: 11. Germline-derived CDR1 and CDR2 are SGHKS and YYEKEE (reference sequence). The CDR3 consists of 16 residues. The CDR3 nucleotides are TGTGCCAGCAGTTTTGAACCGGGACAGACTAATTCACCCCTCCACTTT. This sequence encodes CASSFEPGQTNSPLHF.

This clonotype appeared a few times. J is TRBJ2-2 and V is TRBV6-2 or TRBV6-3, with no clear D. This CDR3 spans 15 amino acids. From germline, CDR1 is MNHEY and CDR2 SVGEGT. V lost 2 bases, J lost 4 bases, and 11 bases lay in between. CDR3 DNA: TGTGCCAGCAGTTACGCCTATTCGGGCACCGGGGAGCTGTTTTTT. As protein: CASSYAYSGTGELFF.